One sample yielded the 11 T cell receptor beta chains listed below, sequenced in a study of CD8 T cells in ankylosing spondylitis. TCRdb analysed the 5' RACE reads with MiXCR anew, one entry per CDR3 protein. This sample has about 140,000 distinct CDR3 sequences, with roughly 31% found just once. The sample taken for sequencing was synovial fluid, either unsorted or a sorted T cell fraction (not recorded which). Source of these receptors: a male donor with ankylosing spondylitis.

The chain is built from TRBV7-9 and TRBJ1-5; 9 positions agree with TRBD1. V was pared by 4 bases and J by 12 bases, with 1 base of the junction left unmatched. Germline V gene data show CDR1 as SEHNR and CDR2 as FQNEAQ (reference sequence). This CDR3 comprises 11 residues. The CDR3 coding sequence is TGTGCCAGCAGCTGGGGACAGGGCCAGCATTTT. Its translation is CASSWGQGQHF.

In the case of this clonotype: Germline and junction disagree at one end, which may indicate a read error. The J gene is TRBJ1-4, the V gene TRBV16; possibly TRBD1 for D (6 bases). There are 13 residues in the CDR3. The germline gives CDR1 KGHSY, CDR2 FQNENV. Here the CDR3 reads CASSRVDSEKLSF. The CDR3 coding sequence is TGTGCCAGCAGCCGGGTGGACAGTGAAAAACTGTCTTTT.

There are a few counts of this clonotype. The chain carries TRBV5-5 and TRBJ1-6; 9 nucleotides agree with TRBD1. The CDR3 length is 14 residues. V shed 9 bases and J 4 bases; nucleotides not matched to a gene: 5. Germline CDR1 and CDR2: SGHKS and YYEKEE (reference sequence). The CDR3 nucleotides read TGTGCCACTACAGGGGGCGGGTATAATTCACCCCTCCACTTT. It translates to CATTGGGYNSPLHF.

The chain employs TRBV10-3 and TRBJ2-7; D is ambiguous. The CDR3 extends over 12 amino acids. Deletions cut 4 bases from V and 2 bases from J, with 6 bases between. Germline lookup yields CDR1 ENHRY and CDR2 SYGVKD. This CDR3 is CAISGTAYEQYF. CDR3 nucleotides: TGTGCCATCAGTGGGACCGCCTACGAGCAGTACTTC.

There are many counts of this clonotype. This rearrangement joins TRBV12-3 or TRBV12-4 to TRBJ2-6; D possibly uses TRBD1 or TRBD2 (5 bases each). V was clipped by 5 bases and J by 4 bases, with 12 bases between them. This CDR3 is built from 15 residues. CDR3 region: CASSTRESGANVLTF. The CDR3 DNA follows: TGTGCCAGCAGTACCAGGGAGAGCGGGGCCAACGTCCTGACTTTC.

In this sample, this clonotype turned up many times. The gene calls are TRBV30 and TRBJ2-7, with D possibly TRBD2 on 6 matching bases. The germline V gene has CDR1 GTSNPN and CDR2 SVGIG (reference sequence). V was clipped by 2 bases and J by 6 bases, with 8 bases between them. This CDR3 has 11 residues. CDR3 region: CAWSWGGEQYF. The CDR3 DNA follows: TGTGCCTGGAGTTGGGGAGGCGAGCAGTACTTC.

The chain joins TRBV3-1 to TRBJ2-7; 7 bases align to TRBD1. The CDR3 covers 15 residues. Per the germline V gene, CDR1 is LGHDT and CDR2 is YNNKEL (reference sequence). Trimming cost V 5 bases and J 2 bases; bases outside gene matches: 9. The CDR3 DNA is TGTGCCAGCAGCTTTCATAGGACAGGAGCCTACGAGCAGTACTTC. This codes for CASSFHRTGAYEQYF.

This sequence joins TRBV7-7 and TRBJ2-3; TRBD2 matches 8 bases. Germline V gene data show CDR1 as SSHAT and CDR2 as FNYEAQ (reference sequence). The CDR3 contains 14 residues. Trimming at V came to 2 bases and at J to 5 bases, leaving 3 bases not matched to a gene. The CDR3 is CASSLNGREDTQYF. The DNA of the CDR3 is TGTGCCAGCAGCTTAAACGGGAGGGAAGATACGCAGTATTTT. Looking up the rest from reference TRBV7-7 and TRBJ2-3 gives the full variable domain: GAGVSQSPRYKVTKRGQDVTLRCDPISSHATLYWYQQALGQGPEFLTYFNYEAQPDKSGLPSDRFSAERPEGSISTLTIQRTEQRDSAMYRCASSLNGREDTQYFGPGTRLTVL.

This chain uses TRBV3-1 with TRBJ2-3, with 9 positions matching TRBD2. J lost 4 bases, V lost 6 bases, and 11 bases had no gene match. Per the germline V gene, CDR1 is LGHDT and CDR2 is YNNKEL (reference sequence). The CDR3 is 16 residues long. CDR3 in amino acids: CASSWQGGGGADTQYF. In nucleotides, the CDR3 is TGTGCCAGCAGTTGGCAAGGGGGCGGGGGGGCAGATACGCAGTATTTT.

V and J are TRBV2 and TRBJ2-3, with a weak D call TRBD2 (5 bases). The CDR3 covers 15 residues. Per the germline V gene, CDR1 is SNHLY and CDR2 is FYNNEI. V was shortened by 6 bases and J by 2 bases, with 15 bases between the two germline ends. The CDR3 region is CASRGALPDTDTQYF. DNA of the CDR3: TGTGCCAGCAGGGGAGCTCTACCTGACACAGATACGCAGTATTTT.

The chain has TRBV20-1 and TRBJ2-5; tentative D call: TRBD2 (5 bases). V lost 6 bases, J lost 4 bases, and 15 bases lay in between. In germline, CDR1 is DFQATT, CDR2 SNEGSKA (reference sequence). The CDR3 totals 13 residues. The CDR3 region has the DNA TGCAGTGCGGGAGTTCGAAATCCAGAGACCCAGTACTTC. This codes for CSAGVRNPETQYF.